The 31 T cell receptor beta chains below all came from one sample that was sequenced in a study of T cell responses to AZD1222 COVID-19 vaccine. TCRdb's copy holds only in-frame clones and misses some; the assay was immunoSEQ multiplex PCR. Among about 160,000 clones listed, 94% were seen once. This specimen was peripheral blood, taken 28 days after the second AZD1222 dose. The origin of the receptors is an adult who received the AZD1222 COVID-19 vaccine.

The gene calls are TRBV5-1 and TRBJ2-7; D is perhaps TRBD2 (6 bases). With 1 base removed from V and 3 bases from J, the gap between germline ends came to 20 bases. The length of the CDR3 is 17 residues. Germline CDR1 is SGHRS and CDR2 is YFSETQ. In DNA form, the CDR3 reads TGCGCCAGCAGCTTGTCAGGGTCCGGGAGATTTGGCTACGAGCAGTACTTC. It translates to CASSLSGSGRFGYEQYF.

The chain joins TRBV6-5 to TRBJ1-5; weak D call: TRBD1 (6 bases). This CDR3 comprises 15 residues. CDR1 and CDR2 (germline): MNHEY, SVGAGI. The V gene lost 6 bases and the J gene lost 0 bases, with 12 bases spanning the gap. The CDR3: CASRSTGSSNQPQHF. CDR3 nucleotide sequence: TGTGCCAGCAGGTCAACAGGGAGTAGCAATCAGCCCCAGCATTTT.

The chain couples TRBV30 to TRBJ1-1; 7 nucleotides align to TRBD1. There are 14 residues in the CDR3. The junction had 10 bases not matched to a gene; V was cut back by 6 bases and J by 3 bases. Germline CDR1 and CDR2: GTSNPN and SVGIG (reference sequence). CDR3 region: CACRAGGKDTEAFF. The DNA of the CDR3 is TGTGCCTGCCGGGCAGGGGGAAAGGACACTGAAGCTTTCTTT.

The genes are TRBV6-5 and TRBJ1-2; D is ambiguous. The ends were cut back, 2 bases at V and 2 bases at J, with 3 bases in the middle. Germline CDR1 and CDR2: MNHEY and SVGAGI. The CDR3 contains 12 residues. CDR3 nucleotides: TGTGCCAGCAGTTACGCAAACTATGGCTACACCTTC. This gives the protein CASSYANYGYTF.

The chain employs TRBV9 and TRBJ1-2; weak D call: TRBD1 (5 bases). CDR1 and CDR2 (germline): SGDLS, YYNGEE. CDR3 length: 13 amino acids. V was shortened by 5 bases and J by 2 bases, with 10 bases between the two germline ends. The CDR3 protein is CASSFRENYGYTF. The CDR3 region has the DNA TGTGCCAGCAGTTTCAGGGAGAACTATGGCTACACCTTC.

V is TRBV6-5 and J is TRBJ1-2; D ambiguous. The germline CDR1 and CDR2 sequences are MNHEY and SVGAGI. The CDR3 covers 15 residues. V shed 11 bases and J shed 3 bases, with 22 bases lying between them. This CDR3 is CAGRRGGVGDYGYTF. CDR3 bases: TGTGCCGGCCGGAGAGGTGGGGTGGGCGACTATGGCTACACCTTC.

This clone came up once. V and J are TRBV28 and TRBJ1-1; D is undetermined. This CDR3 is built from 14 residues. Germline CDR1 and CDR2: MDHEN and SYDVKM. V lost 6 bases and J 2 bases, leaving 13 bases between the germline ends. CDR3 in amino acids: CASSHPTINTEAFF. The CDR3 coding sequence is TGTGCCAGCAGCCACCCCACCATCAACACTGAAGCTTTCTTT.

The rearrangement joins TRBV19 to TRBJ2-1, with D hard to call. Germline CDR1 reads LNHDA; CDR2 reads SQIVND (reference sequence). The CDR3 has 14 amino acids. Trimming removed 3 bases at V and 1 base at J, with 7 bases between. The CDR3 sequence is CASSITVSYNEQFF. The CDR3 DNA sequence: TGTGCCAGTAGTATCACAGTTTCCTACAATGAGCAGTTCTTC.

The chain carries TRBV4-2 and TRBJ2-2, with 9 bases lining up with TRBD1. V trimming: 3 bases; J trimming: 3 bases; junction bases outside the gene matches: 8. Germline V gives CDR1 LGHNA, CDR2 YNFKEQ. The CDR3 consists of 17 residues. The CDR3 DNA is TGTGCCAGCAGCCAGGGACCGGGACAGGGCTACACCGGGGAGCTGTTTTTT. Translated, it gives CASSQGPGQGYTGELFF.

J is TRBJ2-5 and V is TRBV2; TRBD2 matches 9 bases. The J segment lost 1 base and the V segment lost 6 bases, leaving 3 bases of the junction unmatched. The CDR3 runs 14 residues. Looked up from germline, CDR1 is SNHLY and CDR2 is FYNNEI. CDR3 coding DNA: TGTGCCAGCAGCACTAGCGGGTTCCAAGAGACCCAGTACTTC. Amino acid sequence: CASSTSGFQETQYF. Filled out from reference TRBV2 and TRBJ2-5, the complete variable domain reads EPEVTQTPSHQVTQMGQEVILRCVPISNHLYFYWYRQILGQKVEFLVSFYNNEISEKSEIFDDQFSVERPDGSNFTLKIRSTKLEDSAMYFCASSTSGFQETQYFGPGTRLLVL.

This CDR3 is CASSPKYQPQHF. DNA of the CDR3: TGTGCCAGCAGTCCGAAGTATCAGCCCCAGCATTTT. The V and J genes are TRBV28 and TRBJ1-5; D is unresolved. The CDR3 has 12 residues. V lost 5 bases and J lost 5, with 7 bases in between. CDR1 MDHEN and CDR2 SYDVKM come from the germline V gene. The entire variable domain, with the rest obtained from reference TRBV28 and TRBJ1-5, is as follows: DVKVTQSSRYLVKRTGEKVFLECVQDMDHENMFWYRQDPGLGLRLIYFSYDVKMKEKGDIPEGYSVSREKKERFSLILESASTNQTSMYLCASSPKYQPQHFGDGTRLSIL.

V is TRBV7-9 and J is TRBJ2-2; 7 bases align to TRBD1. The CDR3 spans 19 residues. Germline V gene lookup returns CDR1 SEHNR and CDR2 FQNEAQ (reference sequence). V lost 1 base and J lost 4; bases outside the gene matches: 15. This CDR3 is CASSLVRLLQQGSTGELFF. CDR3 nucleotide sequence: TGTGCCAGCAGCTTAGTCCGTCTCTTACAACAGGGGTCCACCGGGGAGCTGTTTTTT.

This clone occurred once. The chain is built from TRBV28 and TRBJ2-4; 12 bases are a match to TRBD2. Germline assignment: CDR1 MDHEN and CDR2 SYDVKM. The length of the CDR3 is 20 residues. V trimming: 3 bases; J trimming: 0 bases; junction bases outside the gene matches: 12. The chain's CDR3 is CASSLSPGLAGSLAKNIQYF. The CDR3 nucleotides read TGTGCCAGCAGTTTGTCGCCCGGACTAGCGGGATCATTAGCCAAAAACATTCAGTACTTC. The whole variable domain, filled in from reference TRBV28 and TRBJ2-4, reads DVKVTQSSRYLVKRTGEKVFLECVQDMDHENMFWYRQDPGLGLRLIYFSYDVKMKEKGDIPEGYSVSREKKERFSLILESASTNQTSMYLCASSLSPGLAGSLAKNIQYFGAGTRLSVL.

This rearrangement joins TRBV5-4 to TRBJ1-2; unclear D gene. The CDR3 is 14 residues long. Germline CDR1 and CDR2: SGHNT and YYREEE (reference sequence). V was clipped by 4 bases and J by 8 bases, with 18 bases between them. This CDR3 is CASSPTPASGGYTF. The CDR3 coding sequence is TGTGCCAGCAGCCCTACCCCTGCGTCCGGGGGCTACACCTTC.

V gene TRBV5-1 combines with J gene TRBJ2-3, with D perhaps matching TRBD1 (5 bases). V lost 2 bases to trimming and J lost 0 bases, with 7 bases between them. CDR3 length equals 14 residues. Germline-derived CDR1 and CDR2 are SGHRS and YFSETQ. CDR3 amino acids: CASSFRQSTDTQYF. The CDR3 region has the DNA TGCGCCAGCAGCTTCCGACAGAGCACAGATACGCAGTATTTT.

J is TRBJ2-1 and V is TRBV19; TRBD2 might be the D (6 bases). The CDR3 runs to 17 residues. In germline, CDR1 is LNHDA, CDR2 SQIVND (reference sequence). Trimming cost V 1 base and J 0 bases, with 13 bases left between them. CDR3 region: CASSIVGLRSSYNEQFF. The CDR3, as DNA: TGTGCCAGTAGTATAGTTGGACTACGGAGCTCCTACAATGAGCAGTTCTTC. Together with reference TRBV19 and TRBJ2-1, the CDR3 gives the full variable domain: DGGITQSPKYLFRKEGQNVTLSCEQNLNHDAMYWYRQDPGQGLRLIYYSQIVNDFQKGDIAEGYSVSREKKESFPLTVTSAQKNPTAFYLCASSIVGLRSSYNEQFFGPGTRLTVL.

The CDR3: CASSQEGQGSSYEQYF. Here the CDR3 DNA reads TGTGCCAGCAGCCAAGAAGGCCAGGGGTCCTCCTACGAGCAGTACTTC. V gene TRBV3-1 (or the pseudogene TRBV3-2) combines with J gene TRBJ2-7, with a tentative D call TRBD1 (6 bases). Trimming cost V 0 bases and J 0 bases, with 12 bases left between them. The germline V gene has CDR1 LGHDT and CDR2 YNNKEL (reference sequence). The CDR3 consists of 16 residues.

This chain uses TRBV3-1 (or the pseudogene TRBV3-2) with TRBJ1-1, with a tentative D call TRBD1 (5 bases). Looked up from germline, CDR1 is LGHDT and CDR2 is YNNKEL (reference sequence). Trimming stripped 6 bases from V and 11 bases from J, with 22 bases between. The CDR3 loop spans 14 amino acids. The CDR3 DNA sequence: TGTGCCAGCAGGAAGGAGGGGAGTCCCATGCGGGCTTTCTTT. Residues: CASRKEGSPMRAFF.

V gene TRBV6-2 or TRBV6-3 combines with J gene TRBJ1-5; 7 nucleotides align to TRBD1. This CDR3 is 17 amino acids long. V shed 3 bases and J 3 bases; nucleotides not matched to a gene: 11. The germline V gene encodes CDR1 MNHEY and CDR2 SVGEGT. The CDR3 DNA reads TGTGCCAGCAGTTATTACGGCAGGGGGAACGTCAATCAGCCCCAGCATTTT. Its translation is CASSYYGRGNVNQPQHF.

The CDR3 coding sequence is TGTGCCAGCAGTTACTCGAAGCGGGATGCGCCCTACGAGCAGTACTTC. Its protein is CASSYSKRDAPYEQYF. The genes are TRBV6-2 or TRBV6-3 and TRBJ2-7; 7 nucleotides line up with TRBD2. Germline V lookup: CDR1 MNHEY, CDR2 SVGEGT. V shed 0 bases, J shed 2 bases, and the junction held 7 bases outside the gene matches. This CDR3 has 16 residues.

The chain recombines TRBV2 with TRBJ2-7; 9 bases line up with TRBD1. Per the germline V gene, CDR1 is SNHLY and CDR2 is FYNNEI. V lost 7 bases, J lost 3 bases, and 10 bases stayed unmatched. The CDR3 is 15 amino acids. The CDR3 loop is CASKTGQGIYYEQYF. DNA of the CDR3: TGTGCCAGCAAAACAGGACAGGGGATTTACTACGAGCAGTACTTC.

The chain uses TRBV29-1 and TRBJ1-6, with 9 bases that match TRBD1. V trimming: 6 bases; J trimming: 9 bases; junction bases outside the gene matches: 9. The germline V gene encodes CDR1 SQVTM and CDR2 ANQGSEA. This CDR3 is 14 amino acids long. The CDR3 loop is CSVATGGMGSPLHF. In DNA, the CDR3 is TGCAGCGTCGCGACAGGGGGTATGGGTTCACCCCTCCACTTT.

The V gene is TRBV3-1 (or the pseudogene TRBV3-2), the J gene TRBJ2-7; weak D call: TRBD2 (6 bases). Germline V CDR1 and CDR2: LGHDT, YNNKEL (reference sequence). The V end lost 3 bases, the J end lost 4 bases, and 16 bases lay between the germline ends. The CDR3 runs 15 residues. CDR3 DNA sequence: TGTGCCAGCAGCCAGAAAGGCCTAGCGCCGTACGAGCAGTACTTC. This encodes CASSQKGLAPYEQYF.

This rearrangement joins TRBV20-1 to TRBJ2-1, with 12 nucleotides matching TRBD2. The junction had 8 bases not matched to a gene; V was cut back by 3 bases and J by 5 bases. Per germline, CDR1 DFQATT and CDR2 SNEGSKA (reference sequence). This CDR3 region has 16 residues. In nucleotides, the CDR3 is TGCAGTGCTAGTAGAGGGCTAGCGGGAGGGGACAATGAGCAGTTCTTC. This codes for CSASRGLAGGDNEQFF.

The rearrangement uses TRBV7-2 and TRBJ1-2, with a possible D match to TRBD1 (6 bases). CDR3 length: 17 amino acids. The V end lost 3 bases, the J end lost 5 bases, and 22 bases lay between the germline ends. Per germline, CDR1 SGHTA and CDR2 FQGNSA. CDR3 sequence: CASSFYLGGARLYGYTF. CDR3 nucleotide sequence: TGTGCCAGCAGCTTTTATTTAGGGGGGGCAAGACTTTATGGCTACACCTTC.

The genes are TRBV19 and TRBJ2-1; 10 nucleotides agree with TRBD2. The CDR3 totals 14 residues. Germline V lookup: CDR1 LNHDA, CDR2 SQIVND (reference sequence). The ends lost 3 bases at V and 7 bases at J; junction bases unmatched: 3. CDR3 DNA sequence: TGTGCCAGTAGTATCCTAGCGGGAGTAAATGAGCAGTTCTTC. Protein: CASSILAGVNEQFF.

The V and J genes are TRBV5-1 and TRBJ2-2; possible D gene TRBD2, 6 bases. Germline V gene data show CDR1 as SGHRS and CDR2 as YFSETQ. CDR3 length equals 12 residues. Trimming shortened V by 9 bases and J by 5 bases, and 11 bases separated the two germline ends. The CDR3 sequence is CATGGGTGELFF. CDR3 nucleotide sequence: TGCGCCACCGGAGGAGGGACCGGGGAGCTGTTTTTT.

This chain links TRBV6-2 or TRBV6-3 with TRBJ2-1, with TRBD2 matching 9 bases. The V segment lost 1 base and the J segment 6 bases; nucleotides outside the gene matches: 4. This CDR3 region has 15 residues. The germline gives CDR1 MNHEY, CDR2 SVGEGT. CDR3 sequence (DNA): TGTGCCAGCAGTTACTTGGGCGGGAGGGCCAATGAGCAGTTCTTC. Its translation is CASSYLGGRANEQFF.

The chain couples TRBV5-6 to TRBJ2-7; 10 nucleotides line up with TRBD2. Germline V lookup: CDR1 SGHDT, CDR2 YYEEEE. This CDR3 region has 16 residues. V trimming: 2 bases; J trimming: 2 bases; junction bases outside the gene matches: 7. The CDR3 DNA follows: TGTGCCAGCAGCTTTCTCGGACTAGCGGACACCTACGAGCAGTACTTC. Its translation is CASSFLGLADTYEQYF.

V is TRBV7-9 and J is TRBJ2-5, with TRBD2 matching over 9 bases. This CDR3 comprises 17 residues. With 1 base clipped from V and 5 bases from J, the junction kept 11 bases outside the gene matches. Germline V CDR1 and CDR2: SEHNR, FQNEAQ (reference sequence). The CDR3 protein is CASSLGLAGLGEETQYF. The CDR3 DNA follows: TGTGCCAGCAGCTTAGGCCTAGCGGGGCTGGGGGAGGAGACCCAGTACTTC.

V usage is TRBV27 and J usage is TRBJ2-7; perhaps TRBD1 as D (6 bases). The CDR3 extends over 13 amino acids. V was trimmed by 6 bases and J by 3 bases, leaving 12 bases between them. Germline CDR1 and CDR2: MNHEY and SMNVEV (reference sequence). CDR3 region: CASRPGHLYEQYF. The CDR3 region has the DNA TGTGCCAGCAGACCGGGACATCTCTACGAGCAGTACTTC.